A selection of T cell receptor beta chains follows, all from one sample in a study of Ad26.COV2.S vaccination and SARS-CoV-2 variants. Clones were read by immunoSEQ multiplex PCR, and TCRdb kept only the in-frame ones, dropping some. Here the sample spans roughly 400,000 clones, about 90% being singletons. This specimen was peripheral blood, taken in a trial of Ad26.COV2.S vaccine versus placebo. Receptor source: a person between 18 and 59 years old who received the Ad26.COV2.S COVID-19 vaccine or a placebo. Both conserved end residues are part of each CDR3. A D gene is named only where the DNA matches it firmly. Clone sizes are given selectively: once, few, many, or a class where the clone is expanded.

J gene | D gene | V gene | clone size | CDR3 DNA | CDR3 protein
TRBJ2-3 | TRBD2 | TRBV7-8 | NA | TGTGCCAGCAGCAACCTTTCCCTAACCCTAGCGGGAGGCACAGATACGCAGTATTTT | CASSNLSLTLAGGTDTQYF
TRBJ2-3 | NA | TRBV27 | NA | TGTGCCAGCACCCGGGACAAAAGCACAGATACGCAGTATTTT | CASTRDKSTDTQYF
TRBJ2-3 | NA | TRBV6-6 | NA | TGTGCCAGCAGCACCGGGAATACGCAGTATTTT | CASSTGNTQYF
TRBJ2-7 | NA | TRBV28 | NA | TGTGCCACCGAACTAAGGGGAGGCGAGCAGTACTTC | CATELRGGEQYF
TRBJ2-2 | NA | TRBV27 | NA | TGTGCCAGCAGTTTATACGGACTAGGGGGCACCGGGGAGCTGTTTTTT | CASSLYGLGGTGELFF
TRBJ2-6 | TRBD2 | TRBV4-2 | NA | TGTGCCAGCAGCCCACTAGCGGGAGGGACTGGGGCCAACGTCCTGACTTTC | CASSPLAGGTGANVLTF
TRBJ2-3 | TRBD1 | TRBV20-1 | NA | TGCAGTGCTAGTGGTCAGGGGGTGGCAGATACGCAGTATTTT | CSASGQGVADTQYF
TRBJ2-7 | NA | TRBV7-8 | NA | TGTGCCAGCAGCCCGACCCAGGACTACCCACACCAAACATCCTACGAGCAGTACTTC | CASSPTQDYPHQTSYEQYF
TRBJ2-3 | NA | TRBV6-4 | NA | TGTGCCAGCAGTGCCGGGGGACCAGATACGCAGTATTTT | CASSAGGPDTQYF
TRBJ1-5 | NA | TRBV9 | NA | TGTGCCAGCAGCGTAGGTCAGGGTCCTCAGCCCCAGCATTTT | CASSVGQGPQPQHF
TRBJ2-1 | NA | TRBV14 | NA | TGTGCCAGCAGCCAAGGGCTGTACAATGAGCAGTTCTTC | CASSQGLYNEQFF
TRBJ2-1 | TRBD2 | TRBV19 | NA | TGTGCCAGTAGTCCAAGGACTAGCCACAATGAGCAGTTCTTC | CASSPRTSHNEQFF
TRBJ2-2 | NA | TRBV5-5 | NA | TGTGCCAGCAGCTGGAACCCAGGGGGGAGTACCGGGGAGCTGTTTTTT | CASSWNPGGSTGELFF
TRBJ2-7 | NA | TRBV12-3/TRBV12-4 | NA | TGTGCCAGCAGTCAATCCTACGAGCAGTACTTC | CASSQSYEQYF
TRBJ2-7 | NA | TRBV7-9 | few | TGTGCCAGCAGCTTAGGGGCGCAGGGGTTGCCGGACGAGCAGTACTTC | CASSLGAQGLPDEQYF
TRBJ1-2 | NA | TRBV15 | NA | TGTGCCACCAGCAGAGATAATATCCGCTATGGCTACACCTTC | CATSRDNIRYGYTF
TRBJ2-5 | TRBD1 | TRBV7-2 | NA | TGTGCCAGCAGCGCCCGGGACAGGGTCCTATTGGGGCAAGAGACCCAGTACTTC | CASSARDRVLLGQETQYF
TRBJ1-1 | TRBD1 | TRBV30 | NA | TGTGCCTGGAGTGGGACAGGGCCCCCTGAAGCTTTCTTT | CAWSGTGPPEAFF
TRBJ2-3 | TRBD2 | TRBV6-2/TRBV6-3 | NA | TGTGCCAGCAGTTCACTAGCGGGGCACACAGATACGCAGTATTTT | CASSSLAGHTDTQYF
TRBJ2-3 | NA | TRBV2 | NA | TGTGCCAGCAGTGAAGGGCTAGCCGATACGCAGTATTTT | CASSEGLADTQYF
TRBJ2-1 | NA | TRBV5-3 | NA | TGTGCCAGAAGCCACCATGGGGGGCGGGGTGAGCAGTTCTTC | CARSHHGGRGEQFF
TRBJ2-5 | TRBD1 | TRBV28 | NA | TGTGCCAGCAGTTTAGGCAGGGGGTTAAGAAACCAAGAGACCCAGTACTTC | CASSLGRGLRNQETQYF
TRBJ2-7 | TRBD1 | TRBV7-2 | NA | TGTGCCAGCAGCTTAAGGGACAGTCAAACCTACGAGCAGTACTTC | CASSLRDSQTYEQYF
TRBJ1-4 | NA | TRBV5-1 | NA | TGCGCCAGCAGCTTAAGGAGGGTGGGGGCTAATGAAAAACTGTTTTTT | CASSLRRVGANEKLFF
TRBJ2-1 | NA | TRBV24-1 | NA | TGTGCCACCAGTGATCCCAGTGGAGGCAGAAATGAGCAGTTCTTC | CATSDPSGGRNEQFF
TRBJ1-1 | NA | TRBV15 | NA | TGTGCCACCAGCGGCCCACAGGGAGCCGACACTGAAGCTTTCTTT | CATSGPQGADTEAFF
TRBJ1-5 | TRBD1 | TRBV28 | NA | TGTGCCAGCAGTCAGCGACAGGGAATCAGCAATCAGCCCCAGCATTTT | CASSQRQGISNQPQHF
TRBJ1-1 | TRBD1 | TRBV7-2 | once | TGTGCCAGCAGCCGGGGACAGCGAGGAACTGAAGCTTTCTTT | CASSRGQRGTEAFF
TRBJ2-3 | NA | TRBV30 | once | TGTGCCTGGAGTGTACGACGCGAAAGCACAGATACGCAGTATTTT | CAWSVRRESTDTQYF
TRBJ2-7 | TRBD1 | TRBV29-1 | NA | TGCAGCGTTGGACCCCGGGACAGGGGCTACGAGCAGTACTTC | CSVGPRDRGYEQYF
TRBJ2-3 | NA | TRBV27 | NA | TGTGCCAGCAGTTTATCTCTTGGGAGAGCGACAGATACGCAGTATTTT | CASSLSLGRATDTQYF
TRBJ1-5 | TRBD1 | TRBV6-6 | NA | TGTGCCAGCAGTCCTATGACGACAGGGGGACTTTACCAGCCCCAGCATTTT | CASSPMTTGGLYQPQHF
TRBJ1-2 | TRBD1 | TRBV30 | NA | TGTGCCTGGAGTAACCGAGACAGGGGGCGGGATGGCTACACCTTC | CAWSNRDRGRDGYTF
TRBJ2-1 | TRBD2 | TRBV5-1 | NA | TGCGCCAGCAGCAGTACTAGCGGGAGTTACAATGAGCAGTTCTTC | CASSSTSGSYNEQFF
TRBJ1-2 | NA | TRBV9 | NA | TGTGCCAGCAGCGTAGAGCCCGGGTGGGCTAACTATGGCTACACCTTC | CASSVEPGWANYGYTF
TRBJ1-6 | NA | TRBV30 | NA | TGTGCCTGGAGTCGCGGGCCCACTAATTCACCCCTCCACTTT | CAWSRGPTNSPLHF
TRBJ1-1 | NA | TRBV7-2 | NA | TGTGCCAGCAGCTTATATCTACAGATGAACACTGAAGCTTTCTTT | CASSLYLQMNTEAFF
TRBJ1-2 | NA | TRBV5-5 | NA | TGTGCCAGCAGCTTGGACGGGGCGAACTATGGCTACACCTTC | CASSLDGANYGYTF
TRBJ2-6 | NA | TRBV24-1 | NA | TGTGCCACCAGTGCGGCTGGGGCCAACGTCCTGACTTTC | CATSAAGANVLTF
TRBJ1-6 | NA | TRBV6-1 | once | TGTGCCAGCAGTGAAGCTCCGGGTTCACCCCTCCACTTT | CASSEAPGSPLHF
TRBJ1-5 | NA | TRBV27 | NA | TGTGCCAGCAGTTTGGGGGGGACCAATCAGCCCCAGCATTTT | CASSLGGTNQPQHF
TRBJ1-6 | NA | TRBV12-5 | NA | TGTGCTAGTGGTTTCCACAGGGAGAGCTCCTATAATTCACCCCTCCACTTT | CASGFHRESSYNSPLHF
TRBJ2-5 | NA | TRBV28 | NA | TGTGCCAGCAGTTCTCCGTCCTGGACGGGACTCAATCAAGAGACCCAGTACTTC | CASSSPSWTGLNQETQYF
TRBJ2-1 | TRBD2 | TRBV5-5 | NA | TGTGCCAGCAGCCAGACTAGCGGGAGAGAATATGAGCAGTTCTTC | CASSQTSGREYEQFF
TRBJ2-3 | TRBD2 | TRBV7-2 | NA | TGTGCCAGCAGCCCTGATAGGGTAGCGGGCTCAGATACGCAGTATTTT | CASSPDRVAGSDTQYF
TRBJ1-1 | TRBD1 | TRBV25-1 | NA | TGTGCCAGCAGTTTAACAGGGGGCACTGAAGCTTTCTTT | CASSLTGGTEAFF
TRBJ1-2 | NA | TRBV9 | NA | TGTGCCAGCACCCTGGACAACTATGGCTACACCTTC | CASTLDNYGYTF
TRBJ1-1 | NA | TRBV27 | NA | TGTGCCAGCAGTTTAGGCCTAGGCGGGACTGAAGCTTTCTTT | CASSLGLGGTEAFF
TRBJ1-2 | TRBD1 | TRBV10-3 | few | TGTGCCACCCGGGACAGTTTTTTTCTTAGCTACACCTTC | CATRDSFFLSYTF
TRBJ2-3 | TRBD1 | TRBV11-2 | NA | TGTGCCAGCAGCCTAGACAGGGATAGCACAGATACGCAGTATTTT | CASSLDRDSTDTQYF
TRBJ1-2 | NA | TRBV20-1 | NA | TGCAGTGCTAGAGATTTATCTGGCTACACCTTC | CSARDLSGYTF
TRBJ2-2 | NA | TRBV24-1 | NA | TGTGCCACCAGTGATTTGGGCTCCCGCAACACCGGGGAGCTGTTTTTT | CATSDLGSRNTGELFF
TRBJ2-1 | TRBD2 | TRBV5-1 | NA | TGCGCCAGCAGCCCGGGAGGTAGGGCGGGAGTTGGGAATGAGCAGTTCTTC | CASSPGGRAGVGNEQFF
TRBJ2-7 | TRBD2 | TRBV15 | NA | TGTGCCACCAGCAGAGTTGGCGGGAGGGCCGACGAGCAGTACTTC | CATSRVGGRADEQYF